This TCR beta chain was recovered during a study of blood T cell repertoires in COVID-19 (dated by TCRdb to 2019 to 2021). With respect to the entire study: Samples from collaborators originated in the United States, Italy and Spain and spanned both the acute and convalescent phases of COVID-19. Subjects who had been exposed to COVID-19, were actively infected with it, or had recovered from it provided the deeply sampled blood TCRbeta repertoires that made up the dataset. Where HLA class I and class II types were available, the types were taken from metadata supplied by the sample provider, not from assay-based typing. The samples were drawn from two sources: the first 160 participants of the ongoing ImmuneRACE study, and over 950 subjects contributed by 6 global collaborators. A freely available public database, intended as a resource for researchers studying the immune response to SARS-CoV-2, is where the repertoires were released. The prospective study material was composed of cDNA or gDNA derived from T cells, B-cell-depleted T cells, or PBMCs. Sample metadata almost always included a de-identified subject ID, COVID-19 status, age in years and sex.

Each collaborating institution followed its own protocols to collect whole blood in K2EDTA tubes. For TCRbeta analysis, collaborator samples were shipped as frozen whole blood, as isolated PBMCs, or as DNA extracted from either sample type. Overall results and qualifications from the work: How much clinical and demographic metadata was included differed by source and by participant, and the metadata was provided uncurated.

A distance of 6 bases separates the germline ends of V and J, which lose 3 bases and 4 bases respectively. The germline V gene supplies CDR1 SGHNT and CDR2 YENEEA. The CDR3 sequence holds 13 residues, the cysteine and phenylalanine included. The only DNA kept is the CDR3, 39 bases in frame from the first base. TCRbeta CDR3 regions were amplified from genomic DNA using the immunoSEQ Assay, a bias-controlled multiplex PCR. Per the authors' processing: Within the assay, amplification of reference gene primers was used to estimate how many nucleated cells each sample contained. Sequence reads were collapsed and filtered to measure the absolute abundance of every unique TCRbeta CDR3 rearrangement. For each sample, productive Simpson clonality was calculated as the square root of Simpson's diversity index over productive rearrangements. Here the immuneACCESS table is served through TCRdb, limited to in-frame sequences with V and J called. Missing clones are a known gap in these copies; in checked studies unresolved V genes cover under half, and the rest lacks a known reason. The V and J calls and clone size are taken from that table; D and trimming were inferred from the DNA. A total of over 90,000 clones appear in this sample, about 86% of them only once. Of the sample, less than 4% is held by the ten largest clones.

This clone was recorded only once. It has no known antigen specificity. No base-level quality is on record; no much larger clone is a single base apart. The origin of this receptor is a human donor in a cohort sampled during active COVID-19. The sequenced sample consisted of peripheral blood. The sequence is built from TRBV11-3 and TRBJ2-2, with no confidently assigned D gene. The nucleotide sequence reads TGTGCCAGCAGCTTTCTTTCCACCGGGGAGCTGTTTTTT. It translates to CASSFLSTGELFF.